This T cell receptor beta chain was sequenced in a study of beta chain features in type 1 diabetes. Study overall: Analysis included around 110,000,000 sorted cells drawn from all samples.

Study findings and constraints: Among patients with Type 1 diabetes, TCRB CDR3s were moderately but significantly shorter in every one of the four CD4+ subsets. Individuals with type 1 diabetes displayed fewer insertions and more deletions at VDJ junctions.

Germline loops: CDR1 SGHTA, CDR2 FQGTGA. The CDR3 runs 15 residues. V lost 5 bases, J lost 5 bases, and 16 bases lay in between. Expressed TCRB transcripts were sequenced, since all the RNA that had been isolated was reverse transcribed. Some clones are missing from TCRdb's copy, which holds only in-frame ones; the method was immunoSEQ multiplex PCR. The top ten hold about 0.75% of the sample, which has 160,000 or so clones, 9% to 10% seen once. A remark on this clone: Its matching antigen is unknown.

The origin of this receptor is a woman aged 25 to 39 with type 1 diabetes. Sequenced input: central memory CD4+ T cells from blood. The chain uses TRBV7-3 and TRBJ2-1; no definite D call. CDR3 nucleotide sequence: TGTGCCAGCAGCCCGAGCGACCACGATAACAATGAGCAGTTCTTC. Its protein is CASSPSDHDNNEQFF.